These 9 T cell receptor beta chains were all obtained from the same sample, sequenced in a study of PD-L1 blockade in urothelial cancer (TCRdb year 2017). Libraries were made using the immunoSEQ multiplex PCR assay. Sourced from immuneACCESS, this table was stored by TCRdb with only in-frame sequences that have V and J called. A share of the clones is absent; for the studies checked, an unresolved V gene accounts for under half, and the remainder has no known explanation. The sample has approximately 50,000 clones on record, around four fifths of them singletons. The ten largest clones capture 1% to 1.5% of the sample. What the time point label conveys for this sample: pretreatment peripheral blood. Sample: PBMCs, taken around atezolizumab (anti-PD-L1) treatment. The receptors come from a man aged 45-60 years with urothelial cancer.

The chain has TRBV30 and TRBJ1-5; 7 nucleotides align to TRBD1. The CDR3 is 16 residues long. The germline gives CDR1 GTSNPN, CDR2 SVGIG (reference sequence). J lost 0 bases, V lost 2 bases, and 7 bases had no gene match. The CDR3 region has the DNA TGTGCCTGGAGTCCTGGACAGGCCTATAGCAATCAGCCCCAGCATTTT. Translation gives CAWSPGQAYSNQPQHF.

The chain combines TRBV6-5 with TRBJ2-1; 10 nucleotides align to TRBD2. The CDR3 totals 15 residues. Germline V lookup: CDR1 MNHEY, CDR2 SVGAGI. J gave up 9 bases and V 2 bases, and 7 bases lay outside the gene matches. CDR3 region: CASSYPPSGGGEQFF. CDR3 coding DNA: TGTGCCAGCAGTTACCCTCCTAGCGGGGGAGGTGAGCAGTTCTTC.

This clone was observed a single time. The chain links TRBV19 to TRBJ1-1, with a possible D match to TRBD1 (6 bases). The CDR3 consists of 15 residues. CDR1 is LNHDA and CDR2 is SQIVND in the germline V gene (reference sequence). With 5 bases removed from V and 11 bases from J, the gap between germline ends came to 24 bases. Written as DNA, the CDR3 is TGTGCCAGTAGTTACTGGGGGCCGACAGGCCAGGGGGCTTTCTTT. Amino acid sequence: CASSYWGPTGQGAFF.

The chain uses TRBV2 and TRBJ1-4; D uncertain. The CDR3 is 14 amino acids. The V end lost 8 bases, the J end lost 2 bases, and 12 bases lay between the germline ends. CDR1 and CDR2 (germline): SNHLY, FYNNEI. The CDR3 spells CASALQPTNEKLFF. The CDR3 bases are TGTGCCAGCGCCCTACAGCCGACTAATGAAAAACTGTTTTTT.

This chain joins TRBV6-6 and TRBJ1-3; no clear D gene. The CDR3 sequence is 12 residues long. V shed 5 bases and J shed 4 bases, with 6 bases lying between them. CDR1 and CDR2 (germline): MNHNY, SVGAGI (reference sequence). The CDR3 here is CASSTGGNTIYF. The DNA for the CDR3 is TGTGCCAGCAGTACGGGAGGAAACACCATATATTTT.

The chain recombines TRBV18 with TRBJ2-2; tentative D call: TRBD1 (6 bases). With 6 bases removed from V and 0 bases from J, the gap between germline ends came to 17 bases. Germline CDR1 and CDR2: KGHSH and LQKENI. The CDR3 is made up of 17 amino acids. The CDR3 sequence: CASSPQGQLANTGELFF. CDR3 nucleotide sequence: TGTGCCAGCTCCCCCCAGGGGCAGCTCGCGAACACCGGGGAGCTGTTTTTT.

This chain connects TRBV4-3 to TRBJ2-7; 10 nucleotides match TRBD1. Trimming at V came to 0 bases and at J to 2 bases, leaving 4 bases not matched to a gene. Looked up from germline, CDR1 is LGHNA and CDR2 is YSLEER. The CDR3 consists of 16 residues. The CDR3 is CASSQDRGTGAYEQYF. The CDR3 DNA reads TGCGCCAGCAGCCAAGATAGGGGGACAGGGGCCTACGAGCAGTACTTC.

The chain employs TRBV19 and TRBJ2-7, with 8 bases fitting TRBD1. Germline trimming cut 3 bases from V and 9 bases from J; bases unmatched to any gene: 4. This CDR3 has 12 amino acids. Germline V CDR1 and CDR2: LNHDA, SQIVND (reference sequence). This CDR3 reads CASSIAGQGQYF. CDR3 bases: TGTGCCAGTAGTATTGCCGGACAGGGGCAGTACTTC. Using reference TRBV19 and TRBJ2-7 for the parts outside the CDR3, the full variable domain is DGGITQSPKYLFRKEGQNVTLSCEQNLNHDAMYWYRQDPGQGLRLIYYSQIVNDFQKGDIAEGYSVSREKKESFPLTVTSAQKNPTAFYLCASSIAGQGQYFGPGTRLTVT.

In DNA, the CDR3 is TGCAGCGTAAACCCTTCCATCGGAGGCACCACGACCCAGTACTTC. Protein sequence: CSVNPSIGGTTTQYF. This chain joins TRBV29-1 and TRBJ2-5, with a weak D call TRBD2 (5 bases). Germline CDR1 and CDR2: SQVTM and ANQGSEA. This CDR3 spans 15 amino acids. The V gene lost 6 bases and the J gene lost 7 bases, with 24 bases spanning the gap. The complete variable domain, with remaining parts taken from reference TRBV29-1 and TRBJ2-5, reads SAVISQKPSRDICQRGTSLTIQCQVDSQVTMMFWYRQQPGQSLTLIATANQGSEATYESGFVIDKFPISRPNLTFSTLTVSNMSPEDSSIYLCSVNPSIGGTTTQYFGPGTRLLVL.